These T cell receptor beta chains were read from a single sample in a study of cytotoxic CD8 clonotypes in ibrutinib-treated CLL. Only in-frame clones appear in the TCRdb table, and some are missing; sequencing was by immunoSEQ multiplex PCR. The sample contains approximately 280,000 clones, 70% to 80% of which appear only once. The specimen comprised PBMCs, sampled at disease progression, from a patient treated with ibrutinib. The origin of the receptors is a human donor with chronic lymphocytic leukemia. Each CDR3 is given with its conserved first and last residue. The D gene is left open where the match is weak. A clone size is listed for some rows: how often the clone was seen (once, few, many), or a class if it is expanded.

abundance	d_gene	len	j_gene	v_gene	CDR3aa	CDR3nt
.	.	16	TRBJ2-7	TRBV10-3	CAISESIKNGPYEQYF	TGTGCCATCAGTGAGTCTATCAAAAACGGTCCCTACGAGCAGTACTTC
once	.	16	TRBJ1-3	TRBV9	CASSVGIGAGGNTIYF	TGTGCCAGCAGCGTAGGGATAGGGGCAGGAGGAAACACCATATATTTT
.	.	17	TRBJ1-2	TRBV7-2	CASSLVRMAAPHLGYTF	TGTGCCAGCAGCTTAGTTCGGATGGCAGCCCCACATCTTGGCTACACCTTC
few	.	13	TRBJ1-1	TRBV4-1	CASSQAGIPEAFF	TGCGCCAGCAGCCAAGCCGGAATCCCTGAAGCTTTCTTT
.	TRBD1	14	TRBJ2-7	TRBV19	CASSPGTGPYEQYF	TGTGCCAGTAGTCCTGGGACAGGGCCTTACGAGCAGTACTTC
.	.	15	TRBJ1-2	TRBV28	CASTDQGTDNYGYTF	TGTGCCAGCACCGACCAGGGGACCGATAACTATGGCTACACCTTC
.	.	12	TRBJ1-5	TRBV29-1	CSVGGKDQPQHF	TGCAGCGTTGGGGGAAAGGATCAGCCCCAGCATTTT
.	.	12	TRBJ1-1	TRBV18	CASSAWGTEAFF	TGTGCCAGCTCAGCCTGGGGCACTGAAGCTTTCTTT
.	.	14	TRBJ2-2	TRBV10-3	CAIGTNINTGELFF	TGTGCCATCGGGACAAACATAAACACCGGGGAGCTGTTTTTT
.	.	11	TRBJ1-2	TRBV4-1	CASSHSHGYTF	TGCGCCAGCAGCCACAGCCATGGCTACACCTTC
.	.	11	TRBJ2-2	TRBV19	CASRQYGELFF	TGTGCCAGTCGACAGTATGGGGAGCTGTTTTTT
.	.	13	TRBJ1-1	TRBV7-3	CASSLTGNTEAFF	TGTGCCAGCAGCTTGACAGGTAACACTGAAGCTTTCTTT
.	.	11	TRBJ2-3	TRBV23-1	CAIRGGGGQYF	TGCGCCATACGGGGAGGGGGAGGGCAGTATTTT
.	.	13	TRBJ2-1	TRBV28	CASSLSGHNEQFF	TGTGCCAGCAGCCTTAGCGGACACAATGAGCAGTTCTTC
.	.	16	TRBJ1-1	TRBV19	CASSIGGGRVNTEAFF	TGTGCCAGTAGTATAGGAGGGGGTCGGGTGAACACTGAAGCTTTCTTT
.	.	13	TRBJ1-2	TRBV15	CATSRDSVRGYTF	TGTGCCACCAGCAGAGATTCTGTTCGGGGCTACACCTTC
few	.	13	TRBJ2-3	TRBV5-4	CASSRTDTDTQYF	TGTGCCAGCAGCCGGACTGACACAGATACGCAGTATTTT
few	.	14	TRBJ1-2	TRBV9	CASSEGRRRGGYTF	TGTGCCAGCAGCGAGGGTCGCAGGAGGGGTGGCTACACCTTC
.	.	15	TRBJ1-4	TRBV6-1	CASSGTGRTNEKLFF	TGTGCCAGCAGTGGGACGGGCAGAACTAATGAAAAACTGTTTTTT
.	.	9	TRBJ1-2	TRBV20-1	CSATPGWTF	TGCAGTGCTACCCCCGGTTGGACCTTC
.	.	13	TRBJ2-7	TRBV14	CASSQDTTYEQYF	TGTGCCAGCAGCCAAGACACGACCTACGAGCAGTACTTC
.	TRBD1	15	TRBJ2-1	TRBV5-1	CASSLDGQELNEQFF	TGCGCCAGCAGCTTGGATGGACAGGAGCTCAATGAGCAGTTCTTC
.	.	17	TRBJ2-7	TRBV11-3	CASSLDSRPVTSYEQYF	TGTGCCAGCAGCTTAGATTCGAGGCCAGTAACTTCCTACGAGCAGTACTTC
.	.	16	TRBJ1-6	TRBV11-2	CASSLDRGTSNSPLHF	TGTGCCAGCAGCTTAGATCGGGGGACAAGTAATTCACCCCTCCACTTT
.	.	14	TRBJ2-1	TRBV28	CASSFTAGYNEQFF	TGTGCCAGCAGTTTCACGGCAGGGTACAATGAGCAGTTCTTC
.	.	13	TRBJ1-2	TRBV7-9	CASSFGDHYGYTF	TGTGCCAGCAGCTTCGGGGATCACTATGGCTACACCTTC
few	TRBD1	17	TRBJ2-7	TRBV27	CASSFSVRDRGSYEQYF	TGTGCCAGCAGTTTCAGCGTCCGGGACAGGGGGTCGTACGAGCAGTACTTC
.	.	15	TRBJ1-2	TRBV7-9	CASSLDGGSNYGYTF	TGTGCCAGCAGCTTAGACGGGGGTTCTAACTATGGCTACACCTTC
.	.	10	TRBJ2-1	TRBV29-1	CSVDYNEQFF	TGCAGCGTTGATTACAATGAGCAGTTCTTC
.	TRBD1	15	TRBJ2-5	TRBV5-4	CASSLGRTGGETQYF	TGTGCCAGCAGCCTTGGGAGGACAGGGGGAGAGACCCAGTACTTC
few	.	13	TRBJ2-2	TRBV10-2	CASSRVNTGELFF	TGCGCCAGCAGCAGGGTGAACACCGGGGAGCTGTTTTTT
.	.	14	TRBJ2-1	TRBV18	CASSPRTARGEQFF	TGTGCCAGCTCACCAAGAACGGCGCGCGGGGAGCAGTTCTTC
.	.	16	TRBJ2-7	TRBV9	CASSVVEGAYSYEQYF	TGTGCCAGCAGCGTAGTGGAGGGGGCCTATTCCTACGAGCAGTACTTC
few	.	13	TRBJ1-5	TRBV18	CASSPHSDQPQHF	TGTGCCAGCTCACCGCATTCGGATCAGCCCCAGCATTTT
.	.	16	TRBJ1-5	TRBV6-1	CASSERFTYSNQPQHF	TGTGCCAGCAGTGAAAGATTTACGTATAGCAATCAGCCCCAGCATTTT
.	.	15	TRBJ2-5	TRBV21-1	CASSGPGPRPFTQYF	TGTGCCAGCAGCGGCCCGGGACCGCGGCCCTTCACCCAGTACTTC
.	TRBD2	18	TRBJ2-5	TRBV4-1	CASSQDRGLAGGLVTQYF	TGCGCCAGCAGCCAAGATCGGGGACTAGCGGGGGGCCTTGTGACCCAGTACTTC
.	.	16	TRBJ2-2	TRBV9	CASSLSGYANTGELFF	TGTGCCAGCAGCCTGTCCGGGTACGCGAACACCGGGGAGCTGTTTTTT
.	.	11	TRBJ2-7	TRBV20-1	CSARVGREQYF	TGCAGTGCTAGAGTGGGGCGCGAGCAGTACTTC
.	TRBD1	14	TRBJ2-1	TRBV29-1	CSVEDRGPYNEQFF	TGCAGCGTCGAAGACAGGGGGCCATACAATGAGCAGTTCTTC
.	.	14	TRBJ2-3	TRBV29-1	CSVREGGAGDTQYF	TGCAGCGTTCGTGAGGGGGGCGCGGGGGATACGCAGTATTTT
.	.	11	TRBJ2-1	TRBV20-1	CSLGEVNEQFF	TGCAGTCTTGGGGAGGTGAATGAGCAGTTCTTC
.	.	12	TRBJ2-1	TRBV19	CASSIVINEQFF	TGTGCCAGTAGTATAGTGATCAATGAGCAGTTCTTC
.	.	13	TRBJ2-7	TRBV7-2	CASSRQVDYEQYF	TGTGCCAGCAGCCGACAGGTCGACTACGAGCAGTACTTC
.	.	14	TRBJ1-2	TRBV5-1	CASSLALGPAGYTF	TGCGCCAGCAGCTTGGCACTAGGACCCGCGGGCTACACCTTC
.	.	14	TRBJ1-1	TRBV6-5	CASSYLSQHTEAFF	TGTGCCAGCAGTTACTTGAGTCAACACACTGAAGCTTTCTTT
few	.	16	TRBJ2-1	TRBV7-9	CASSSASRHPYNEQFF	TGTGCCAGCAGCTCCGCCTCTAGGCACCCTTACAATGAGCAGTTCTTC
.	TRBD1	17	TRBJ1-1	TRBV5-1	CASSPTTGRGLNTEAFF	TGCGCCAGCAGCCCAACGACAGGGAGGGGATTGAACACTGAAGCTTTCTTT
.	.	13	TRBJ1-2	TRBV11-2	CASSLTSDYGYTF	TGTGCCAGCAGCCTGACATCGGACTATGGCTACACCTTC